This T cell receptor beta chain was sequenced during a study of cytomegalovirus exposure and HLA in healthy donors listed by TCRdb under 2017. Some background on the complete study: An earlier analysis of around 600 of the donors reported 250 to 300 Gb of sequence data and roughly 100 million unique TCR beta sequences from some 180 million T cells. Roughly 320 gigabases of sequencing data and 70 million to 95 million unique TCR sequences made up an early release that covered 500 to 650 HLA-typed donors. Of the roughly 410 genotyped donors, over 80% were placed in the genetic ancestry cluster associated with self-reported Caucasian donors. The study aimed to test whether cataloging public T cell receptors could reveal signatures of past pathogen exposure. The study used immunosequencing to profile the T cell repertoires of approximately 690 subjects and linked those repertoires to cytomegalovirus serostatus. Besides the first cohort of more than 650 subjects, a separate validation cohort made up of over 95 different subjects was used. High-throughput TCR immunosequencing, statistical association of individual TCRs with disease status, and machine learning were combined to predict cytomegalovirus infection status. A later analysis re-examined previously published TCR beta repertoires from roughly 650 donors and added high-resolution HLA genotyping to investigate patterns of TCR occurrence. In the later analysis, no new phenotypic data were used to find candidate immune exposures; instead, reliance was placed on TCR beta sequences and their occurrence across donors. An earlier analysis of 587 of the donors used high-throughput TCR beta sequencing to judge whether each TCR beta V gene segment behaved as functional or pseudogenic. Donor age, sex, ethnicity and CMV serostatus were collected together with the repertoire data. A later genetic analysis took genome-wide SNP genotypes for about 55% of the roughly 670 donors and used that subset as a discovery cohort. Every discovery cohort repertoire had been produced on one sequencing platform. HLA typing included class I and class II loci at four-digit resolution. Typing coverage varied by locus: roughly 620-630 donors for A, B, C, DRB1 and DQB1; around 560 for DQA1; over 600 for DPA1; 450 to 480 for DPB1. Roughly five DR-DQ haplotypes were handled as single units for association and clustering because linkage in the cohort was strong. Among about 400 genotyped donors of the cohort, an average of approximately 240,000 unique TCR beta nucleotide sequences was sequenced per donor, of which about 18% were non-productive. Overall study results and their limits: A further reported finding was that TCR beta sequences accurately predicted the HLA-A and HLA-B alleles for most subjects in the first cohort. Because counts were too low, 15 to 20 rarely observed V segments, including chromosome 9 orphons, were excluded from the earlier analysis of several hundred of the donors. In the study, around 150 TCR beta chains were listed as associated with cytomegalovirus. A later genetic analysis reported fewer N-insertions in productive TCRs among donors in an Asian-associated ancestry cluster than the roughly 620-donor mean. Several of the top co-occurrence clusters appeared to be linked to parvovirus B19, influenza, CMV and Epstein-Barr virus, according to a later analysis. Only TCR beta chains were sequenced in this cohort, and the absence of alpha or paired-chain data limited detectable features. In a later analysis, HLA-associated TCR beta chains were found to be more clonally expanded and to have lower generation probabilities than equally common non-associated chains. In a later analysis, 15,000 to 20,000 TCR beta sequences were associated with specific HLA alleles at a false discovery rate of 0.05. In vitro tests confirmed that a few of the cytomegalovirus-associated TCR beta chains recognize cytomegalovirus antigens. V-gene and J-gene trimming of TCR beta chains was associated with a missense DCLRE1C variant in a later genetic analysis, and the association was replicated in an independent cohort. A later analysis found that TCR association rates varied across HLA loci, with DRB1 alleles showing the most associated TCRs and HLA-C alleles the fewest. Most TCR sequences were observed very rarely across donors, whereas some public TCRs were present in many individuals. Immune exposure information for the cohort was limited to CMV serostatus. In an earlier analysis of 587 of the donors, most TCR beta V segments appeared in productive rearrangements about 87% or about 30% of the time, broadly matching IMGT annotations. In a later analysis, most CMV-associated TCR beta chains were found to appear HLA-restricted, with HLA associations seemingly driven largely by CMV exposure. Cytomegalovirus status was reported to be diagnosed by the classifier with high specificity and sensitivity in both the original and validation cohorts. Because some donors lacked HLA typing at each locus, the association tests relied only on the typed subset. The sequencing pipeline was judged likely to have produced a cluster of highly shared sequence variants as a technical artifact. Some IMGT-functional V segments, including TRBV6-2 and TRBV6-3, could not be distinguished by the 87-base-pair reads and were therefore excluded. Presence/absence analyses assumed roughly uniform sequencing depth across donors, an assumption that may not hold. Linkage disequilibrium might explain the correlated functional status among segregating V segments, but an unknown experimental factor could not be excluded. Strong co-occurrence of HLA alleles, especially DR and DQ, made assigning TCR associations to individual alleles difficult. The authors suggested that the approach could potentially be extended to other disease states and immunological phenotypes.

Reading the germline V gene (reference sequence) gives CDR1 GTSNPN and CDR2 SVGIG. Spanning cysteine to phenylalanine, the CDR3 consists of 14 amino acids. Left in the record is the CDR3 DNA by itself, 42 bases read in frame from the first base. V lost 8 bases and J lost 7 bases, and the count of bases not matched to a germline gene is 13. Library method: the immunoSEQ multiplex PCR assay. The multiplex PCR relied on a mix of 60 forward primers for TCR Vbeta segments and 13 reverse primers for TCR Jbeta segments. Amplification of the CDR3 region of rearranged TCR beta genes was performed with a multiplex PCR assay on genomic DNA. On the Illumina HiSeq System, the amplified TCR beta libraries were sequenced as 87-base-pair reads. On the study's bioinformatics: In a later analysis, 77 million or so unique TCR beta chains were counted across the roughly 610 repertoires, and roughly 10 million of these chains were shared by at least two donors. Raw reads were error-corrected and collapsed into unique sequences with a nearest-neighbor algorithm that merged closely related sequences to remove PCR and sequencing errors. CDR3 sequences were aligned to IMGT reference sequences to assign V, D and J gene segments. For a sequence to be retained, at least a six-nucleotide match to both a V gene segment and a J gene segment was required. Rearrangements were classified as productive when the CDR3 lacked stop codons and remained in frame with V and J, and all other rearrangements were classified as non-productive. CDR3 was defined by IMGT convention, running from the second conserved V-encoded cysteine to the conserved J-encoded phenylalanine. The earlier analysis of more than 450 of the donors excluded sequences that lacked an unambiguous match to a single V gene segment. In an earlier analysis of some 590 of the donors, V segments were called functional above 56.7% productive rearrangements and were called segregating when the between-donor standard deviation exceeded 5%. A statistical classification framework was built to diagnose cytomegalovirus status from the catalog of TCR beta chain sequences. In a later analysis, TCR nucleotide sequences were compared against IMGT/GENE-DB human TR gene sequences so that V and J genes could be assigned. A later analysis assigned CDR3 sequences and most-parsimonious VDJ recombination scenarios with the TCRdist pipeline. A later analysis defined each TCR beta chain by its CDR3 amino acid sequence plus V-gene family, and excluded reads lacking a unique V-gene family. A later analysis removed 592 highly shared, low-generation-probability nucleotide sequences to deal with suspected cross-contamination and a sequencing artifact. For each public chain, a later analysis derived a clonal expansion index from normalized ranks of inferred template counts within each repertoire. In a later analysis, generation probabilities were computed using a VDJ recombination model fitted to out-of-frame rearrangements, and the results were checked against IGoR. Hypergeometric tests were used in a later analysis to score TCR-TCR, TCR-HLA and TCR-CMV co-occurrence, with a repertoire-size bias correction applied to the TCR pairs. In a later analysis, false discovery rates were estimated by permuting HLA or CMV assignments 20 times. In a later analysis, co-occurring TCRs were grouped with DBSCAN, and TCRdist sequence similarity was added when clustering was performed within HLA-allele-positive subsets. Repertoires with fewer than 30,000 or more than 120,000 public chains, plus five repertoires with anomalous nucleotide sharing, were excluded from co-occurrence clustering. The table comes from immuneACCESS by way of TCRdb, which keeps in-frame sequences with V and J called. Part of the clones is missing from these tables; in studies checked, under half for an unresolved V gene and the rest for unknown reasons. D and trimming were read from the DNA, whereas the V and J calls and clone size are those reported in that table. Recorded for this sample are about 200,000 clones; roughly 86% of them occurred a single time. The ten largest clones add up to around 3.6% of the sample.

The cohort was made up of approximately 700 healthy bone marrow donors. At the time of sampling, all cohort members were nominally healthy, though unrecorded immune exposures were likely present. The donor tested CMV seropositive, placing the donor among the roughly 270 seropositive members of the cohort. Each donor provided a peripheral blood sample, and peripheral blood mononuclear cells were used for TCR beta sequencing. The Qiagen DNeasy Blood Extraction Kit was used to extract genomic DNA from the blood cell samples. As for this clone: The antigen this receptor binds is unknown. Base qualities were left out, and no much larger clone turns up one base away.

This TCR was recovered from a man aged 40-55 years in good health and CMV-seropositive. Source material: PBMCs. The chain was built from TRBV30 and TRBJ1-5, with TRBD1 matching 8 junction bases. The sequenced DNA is TGTGCCAGTAGTATAGACAGGGGATGGCAGCCCCAGCATTTT. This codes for CASSIDRGWQPQHF.